These 11 T cell receptor beta chains were sequenced from one sample in a study of T cells in Graves' hyperthyroidism and ophthalmopathy. Authors of the study amplified TCR beta CDR3 regions from RNA transcripts. An initial round of RT-PCR targeting the TCR CDR3 relied on the HTBI primer set. Each CDR3 protein is one row after TCRdb ran MiXCR on the multiplex PCR reads. In the table there are 700,000 or so distinct CDR3 sequences, approximately 15% of which are singletons. Sequenced: blood. The receptors come from a woman between 45 and 65 years old with Graves' ophthalmopathy.

This clonotype was observed many times. V usage is TRBV29-1 and J usage is TRBJ2-7; TRBD1 agrees at 10 bases. Trimming at V came to 7 bases and at J to 2 bases, leaving 8 bases not matched to a gene. Germline V gene sequence: CDR1 SQVTM, CDR2 ANQGSEA. The CDR3 contains 14 residues. CDR3 DNA: TGCAGCGCGGGACAGGGGACGGGGGCCTACGAGCAGTACTTC. This gives the protein CSAGQGTGAYEQYF.

The chain employs TRBV12-3 or TRBV12-4 and TRBJ2-2, with a weak D call TRBD2 (6 bases). V was clipped by 6 bases and J by 8 bases, with 10 bases between them. This CDR3 is 12 amino acids long. In DNA form, the CDR3 reads TGTGCCAGCAGGGGGGGTGGTGGGGAGCTGTTTTTT. This sequence encodes CASRGGGGELFF.

The V gene is TRBV9, the J gene TRBJ2-3; D gene uncertain. CDR3 length equals 12 residues. V dropped 3 bases and J dropped 7 bases, with 9 bases sitting between them. Germline V lookup: CDR1 SGDLS, CDR2 YYNGEE. CDR3 residues: CASSADHHTQYF. For the CDR3, the DNA is TGTGCCAGCAGCGCCGACCATCATACGCAGTATTTT.

This clonotype was picked up many times. The V and J genes are TRBV20-1 and TRBJ2-5; 8 bases map to TRBD2. Germline CDR1 reads DFQATT; CDR2 reads SNEGSKA (reference sequence). After removal of 6 bases from V and 5 bases from J, the junction contained 11 bases not matched to a gene. This CDR3 is built from 14 residues. CDR3 nucleotide sequence: TGCAGTGCGTTGCCGGGACTAGTGAGGGAGACCCAGTACTTC. Its translation is CSALPGLVRETQYF.

This clonotype appeared many times. V is TRBV10-3 and J is TRBJ2-7; tentative D call: TRBD1 (5 bases). V was trimmed by 4 bases and J by 4 bases, leaving 8 bases between them. Germline CDR1 is ENHRY and CDR2 is SYGVKD. CDR3 length: 12 residues. CDR3 in DNA: TGTGCCATCAGTGCGACAGCGTACGAGCAGTACTTC. Its translation: CAISATAYEQYF.

This clonotype was picked up many times. The rearrangement links TRBV28 to TRBJ2-1; 10 bases are shared with TRBD2. Germline CDR1 reads MDHEN; CDR2 reads SYDVKM. This CDR3 is 17 amino acids long. The V gene end was trimmed by 7 bases and the J gene end by 6 bases; junction bases not matched to a gene: 15. The CDR3 region is CASISGRAYLSSNEQFF. CDR3 in DNA: TGTGCCAGCATCAGCGGGAGGGCCTATCTGTCTTCCAATGAGCAGTTCTTC.

A few counts support this clonotype. This rearrangement joins TRBV15 to TRBJ1-5; D is unclear. CDR3 length equals 14 residues. V gave up 4 bases and J gave up 4 bases, with 11 bases separating them. CDR1 LNHNV and CDR2 YYDKDF come from the germline V gene (reference sequence). CDR3 bases: TGTGCCACCAGCACACGAAGTCTTAATCAGCCCCAGCATTTT. It specifies CATSTRSLNQPQHF.

This clonotype was seen a few times. The rearrangement uses TRBV24-1 and TRBJ1-2; TRBD1 might be the D (6 bases). CDR3 length: 13 amino acids. Germline V lookup: CDR1 KGHDR, CDR2 SFDVKD. V was shortened by 5 bases and J by 4 bases, with 10 bases between the two germline ends. The CDR3 nucleotides are TGTGCCACCAGTGGAACAGGGATCTATGGCTACACCTTC. It codes for CATSGTGIYGYTF.

This clonotype was detected a few times. The J gene is TRBJ1-5, the V gene TRBV20-1; D is uncertain. Trimming left V 1 base short and J 4 bases short, with 8 bases between. The CDR3 extends over 13 amino acids. Germline CDR1 is DFQATT and CDR2 is SNEGSKA (reference sequence). Here the CDR3 reads CSARGEGNQPQHF. Written as DNA, the CDR3 is TGCAGTGCTAGAGGGGAGGGTAATCAGCCCCAGCATTTT.

This chain connects TRBV24-1 to TRBJ1-3; no firm D call. The germline V gene has CDR1 KGHDR and CDR2 SFDVKD. Deletions cut 4 bases from V and 4 bases from J, with 1 base between. This CDR3 is built from 11 residues. The DNA of the CDR3 is TGTGCCACCAGTGACGGAAACACCATATATTTT. This encodes CATSDGNTIYF.

Worth noting for this clonotype: A read error may be the cause here, since a much bigger clone is one base away. The conserved phenylalanine or tryptophan is not found at the CDR3 terminus, so this likely reflects a read error. The genes are TRBV18 and TRBJ1-1; D is possibly TRBD1 (5 bases). Looked up from germline, CDR1 is KGHSH and CDR2 is LQKENI. V was pared by 1 base and J by 2 bases, with 14 bases between. CDR3 size: 16 residues. In nucleotides, the CDR3 is TGTGCCAGCTCACCACAAAGGCCGGGGGTAAACACTGAAGCTTTCTCT. Encoded protein: CASSPQRPGVNTEAFS.